This TCR beta chain was obtained from a study of neurological immune-mediated disorders. Overall study findings and caveats: HTLV-1-associated myelopathy had the most TCR clonal expansion, while multiple sclerosis had the least, a level that fell below healthy controls.

Remarks on this clonotype: What it recognizes is unknown.

With 10-nucleotide random UMIs included, cDNA was synthesized by 5'RACE. TCRdb analysed the 5' RACE reads with MiXCR anew, one entry per CDR3 protein. The data hold under 45,000 distinct CDR3 sequences, with approximately 14% observed a single time. Germline lookup yields CDR1 GTSNPN and CDR2 SVGIG (reference sequence). V dropped 2 bases and J dropped 2 bases, with 10 bases sitting between them. The length of the CDR3 is 15 residues. This TCR came from a woman aged 55-70 years with HTLV-1-associated myelopathy (HAM/TSP). J is TRBJ1-6 and V is TRBV30; D possibly corresponds to TRBD1 (5 bases). The sequenced material came from CD4+ T cells from blood. CDR3 DNA sequence: TGTGCCTGGAGTCTAGGGGTTACCTATAATTCACCCCTCCACTTT. It is translated as CAWSLGVTYNSPLHF.